The 29 T cell receptor beta chains reported below all come from one sample, sequenced in a study of blood T cell repertoires in COVID-19. Repertoires were generated with immunoSEQ multiplex PCR, while TCRdb's copy carries only in-frame clones and drops some. The sample consists of some 130,000 clones, 79% of them appearing once. Sequencing used peripheral blood. All receptors come from a man in his fifties or sixties with acute or convalescent COVID-19.

The gene calls are TRBV28 and TRBJ1-2; D is unclear. Trimming took 5 bases from V and 5 from J, leaving 9 bases between them. The CDR3 runs to 12 residues. Germline CDR1 and CDR2: MDHEN and SYDVKM. CDR3 coding DNA: TGTGCCAGCAGTATCGACAAGTATGGCTACACCTTC. It encodes CASSIDKYGYTF.

The chain employs TRBV19 and TRBJ2-7, with a weak D call TRBD2 (5 bases). V lost 5 bases and J 3 bases, leaving 11 bases between the germline ends. CDR3 length: 13 amino acids. Germline V gene lookup returns CDR1 LNHDA and CDR2 SQIVND (reference sequence). CDR3 amino acids: CASSGGLLYEQYF. In DNA, the CDR3 is TGTGCCAGTAGTGGAGGACTTCTCTACGAGCAGTACTTC.

V usage is TRBV2 and J usage is TRBJ1-4, with 9 bases that match TRBD1. Unmatched junction bases numbered 7, after V lost 7 bases and J lost 10 bases. The CDR3 loop spans 13 amino acids. CDR1 and CDR2 from the germline V gene are SNHLY and FYNNEI. CDR3 nucleotide sequence: TGTGCCAGCACTAGGGACAGGGCAGGAAAACTGTTTTTT. Protein product: CASTRDRAGKLFF.

The chain combines TRBV19 with TRBJ2-3, with 9 bases that match TRBD1. Germline assignment: CDR1 LNHDA and CDR2 SQIVND (reference sequence). The CDR3 totals 15 residues. J was trimmed by 2 bases and V by 7 bases; bases with no gene match: 7. The CDR3 is CASTLGQGITDTQYF. Written as DNA, the CDR3 is TGTGCCAGTACCCTAGGACAGGGGATCACAGATACGCAGTATTTT. Supplemented by reference TRBV19 and TRBJ2-3, the full variable domain reads DGGITQSPKYLFRKEGQNVTLSCEQNLNHDAMYWYRQDPGQGLRLIYYSQIVNDFQKGDIAEGYSVSREKKESFPLTVTSAQKNPTAFYLCASTLGQGITDTQYFGPGTRLTVL.

The chain links TRBV7-9 to TRBJ1-3; possibly TRBD1 for D (5 bases). Trimming took 5 bases from V and 0 from J, leaving 5 bases between them. The CDR3 has 13 amino acids. Per the germline V gene, CDR1 is SEHNR and CDR2 is FQNEAQ (reference sequence). DNA of the CDR3: TGTGCCAGCAGCCAGGGCTCTGGAAACACCATATATTTT. Its protein is CASSQGSGNTIYF.

A few counts support this clone. V gene TRBV28 combines with J gene TRBJ2-3; D is unresolved. The CDR3 sequence is 14 residues long. Germline V lookup: CDR1 MDHEN, CDR2 SYDVKM. Trimming left V 7 bases short and J 4 bases short, with 15 bases between. The CDR3 nucleotides are TGTGCCAGCACCCCGATCCAGCGAGCAGATACGCAGTATTTT. Its translation: CASTPIQRADTQYF.

The chain recombines TRBV19 with TRBJ2-2; 10 nucleotides align to TRBD2. V was clipped by 6 bases and J by 7 bases; unmatched bases: 11. CDR3 size: 16 residues. Germline-derived CDR1 and CDR2 are LNHDA and SQIVND (reference sequence). The chain's CDR3 is CASRPSGRALGGELFF. CDR3 in DNA: TGTGCCAGTAGGCCGAGCGGGAGGGCCCTCGGCGGGGAGCTGTTTTTT. The full variable domain, rest sourced from reference TRBV19 and TRBJ2-2, is DGGITQSPKYLFRKEGQNVTLSCEQNLNHDAMYWYRQDPGQGLRLIYYSQIVNDFQKGDIAEGYSVSREKKESFPLTVTSAQKNPTAFYLCASRPSGRALGGELFFGEGSRLTVL.

The J gene is TRBJ2-2, the V gene TRBV14, with 10 nucleotides matching TRBD1. V lost 1 base to trimming and J lost 3 bases; unmatched junction nucleotides: 5. The CDR3 runs 17 residues. Germline CDR1 SGHDN, CDR2 FVKESK. CDR3 protein: CASSQGTGGRYTGELFF. CDR3 nucleotide sequence: TGTGCCAGCAGCCAAGGGACAGGGGGAAGATACACCGGGGAGCTGTTTTTT.

A single count supports this clone. J is TRBJ2-3 and V is TRBV9, with TRBD2 as a possible D gene (6 bases). CDR1 and CDR2 from the germline V gene are SGDLS and YYNGEE. The CDR3 consists of 14 residues. V was shortened by 4 bases and J by 2 bases, with 11 bases between the two germline ends. The CDR3 sequence: CASSFGTLTDTQYF. CDR3 coding DNA: TGTGCCAGCAGCTTTGGGACTCTCACAGATACGCAGTATTTT.

The gene calls are TRBV6-5 and TRBJ2-3, with D hard to call. This CDR3 is built from 14 residues. V was pared by 6 bases and J by 4 bases, with 14 bases between. Germline lookup yields CDR1 MNHEY and CDR2 SVGAGI. CDR3: CASSRFPSADTQYF. CDR3 DNA sequence: TGTGCCAGCAGCCGTTTCCCCAGTGCAGATACGCAGTATTTT.

The chain has TRBV13 and TRBJ1-5; a possible D gene is TRBD1 (5 bases). CDR1 and CDR2 from the germline V gene are PRHDT and FYEKMQ (reference sequence). CDR3 length: 14 residues. V was pared by 2 bases and J by 9 bases, with 14 bases between. Here the CDR3 DNA reads TGTGCCAGCAGCTTACAGGGCCGTAACGGGCCCCAGCATTTT. This sequence encodes CASSLQGRNGPQHF.

The chain has TRBV7-9 and TRBJ1-3; possibly TRBD1 for D (5 bases). Germline V lookup: CDR1 SEHNR, CDR2 FQNEAQ (reference sequence). Trimming stripped 1 base from V and 0 bases from J, with 7 bases between. This CDR3 spans 15 amino acids. In nucleotides, the CDR3 is TGTGCCAGCAGCTTAGTCAGGGCCTCTGGAAACACCATATATTTT. Its translation: CASSLVRASGNTIYF.

This chain connects TRBV28 to TRBJ1-6, with 11 bases that match TRBD1. CDR1 and CDR2 from the germline V gene are MDHEN and SYDVKM. This CDR3 has 17 residues. Trimming at V came to 6 bases and at J to 7 bases, leaving 11 bases not matched to a gene. CDR3 in amino acids: CASRLAGQGERNSPLHF. Written as DNA, the CDR3 is TGTGCCAGCAGGCTAGCGGGACAGGGGGAAAGAAATTCACCCCTCCACTTT.

CDR3 nucleotide sequence: TGTGCCTGGAGTGTTAGGCAGGGAAGAGAAAAACTGTTTTTT. Protein: CAWSVRQGREKLFF. V gene TRBV30 combines with J gene TRBJ1-4; D may be TRBD1 (5 bases). The germline V and J ends were trimmed by 0 bases and 8 bases, with 13 bases remaining between them. Germline V gene lookup returns CDR1 GTSNPN and CDR2 SVGIG (reference sequence). The CDR3 is 14 amino acids.

This chain links TRBV29-1 with TRBJ2-3; 14 positions agree with TRBD2. CDR3 length: 15 residues. The trim removed 6 bases at V and 5 bases at J, leaving 7 bases unmatched. Germline assignment: CDR1 SQVTM and CDR2 ANQGSEA. This CDR3 reads CSVPWTSGRRDTQYF. CDR3 in DNA: TGCAGCGTCCCTTGGACTAGCGGGAGGCGAGATACGCAGTATTTT.

The chain employs TRBV6-4 and TRBJ2-7, with a tentative D call TRBD1 (6 bases). The germline V and J ends were trimmed by 6 bases and 0 bases, with 15 bases remaining between them. This CDR3 spans 15 amino acids. The germline V gene encodes CDR1 MRHNA and CDR2 SNTAGT. CDR3 region: CASRLRDITSYEQYF. As DNA, the CDR3 is TGTGCCAGCAGGCTCCGGGACATTACCTCCTACGAGCAGTACTTC.

The chain links TRBV6-5 to TRBJ1-5; 7 bases are shared with TRBD1. This CDR3 has 15 amino acids. V shed 8 bases and J 4 bases; nucleotides not matched to a gene: 11. Germline loops: CDR1 MNHEY, CDR2 SVGAGI. CDR3 amino acids: CASAIGTVLNQPQHF. CDR3 DNA: TGTGCCAGCGCCATCGGGACAGTTTTAAATCAGCCCCAGCATTTT.

This chain uses TRBV10-3 with TRBJ1-2, with D possibly matching TRBD1 (6 bases). Deletions cut 0 bases from V and 8 bases from J, with 16 bases between. The CDR3 has 15 residues. The V gene's germline CDR1 is ENHRY and CDR2 SYGVKD. The CDR3 here is CAISESQGYRSGYTF. CDR3 sequence (DNA): TGTGCCATCAGTGAGTCCCAGGGGTACCGCTCCGGCTACACCTTC.

The rearrangement joins TRBV19 to TRBJ1-2, with 7 bases identical to TRBD1. This CDR3 has 17 residues. Germline CDR1 reads LNHDA; CDR2 reads SQIVND (reference sequence). V was clipped by 5 bases and J by 2 bases; unmatched bases: 14. In DNA, the CDR3 is TGTGCCAGTAGTTCCACAGGACGTCAACAGGGGAACTATGGCTACACCTTC. Its protein product is CASSSTGRQQGNYGYTF.

The chain has TRBV28 and TRBJ1-1; possibly TRBD1 for D (6 bases). Trimming removed 6 bases from V and 6 bases from J, with 20 bases in between. Looked up from germline, CDR1 is MDHEN and CDR2 is SYDVKM. This CDR3 is built from 15 residues. The CDR3 DNA reads TGTGCCAGCAGCCCGGGGGGGGGCGATAAGTCTGAAGCTTTCTTT. The encoded protein is CASSPGGGDKSEAFF.

The rearrangement joins TRBV5-1 to TRBJ1-2; 9 bases map to TRBD1. Germline CDR1 and CDR2: SGHRS and YFSETQ. This CDR3 spans 14 amino acids. Losses at the gene ends were 4 bases for V and 5 bases for J; bases not matched to a gene: 6. The CDR3 region is CASSQDRGGYGYTF. CDR3 DNA sequence: TGCGCCAGCAGCCAGGACAGGGGAGGGTATGGCTACACCTTC.

The rearrangement links TRBV28 to TRBJ1-2; 9 positions agree with TRBD1. The CDR3 contains 14 residues. Germline CDR1 MDHEN, CDR2 SYDVKM. Trimming took 4 bases from V and 4 from J; bases not matched to a gene: 4. The CDR3 bases are TGTGCCAGCAGTTCCCCGACAGGGGGCTATGGCTACACCTTC. Protein sequence: CASSSPTGGYGYTF.

In this sample, this clone turned up once. V usage is TRBV7-2 and J usage is TRBJ2-1, with 8 bases that match TRBD1. The V gene end was trimmed by 4 bases and the J gene end by 2 bases; junction bases not matched to a gene: 4. The CDR3 runs 15 residues. Germline-derived CDR1 and CDR2 are SGHTA and FQGNSA. The chain's CDR3 is CASSSRTGTYNEQFF. The DNA for the CDR3 is TGTGCCAGCAGCTCTAGGACAGGGACCTACAATGAGCAGTTCTTC.

This clone has only one observation. The chain employs TRBV5-4 and TRBJ2-7, with D possibly being TRBD1 (6 bases). With 4 bases removed from V and 0 bases from J, the gap between germline ends came to 14 bases. Germline V gives CDR1 SGHNT, CDR2 YYREEE (reference sequence). The CDR3 covers 15 residues. The CDR3 DNA sequence: TGTGCCAGCAGCCTCATAGGGGGTAGCTCCTACGAGCAGTACTTC. It encodes CASSLIGGSSYEQYF.

The genes are TRBV30 and TRBJ1-2; D may be TRBD1 (5 bases). Germline V gene lookup returns CDR1 GTSNPN and CDR2 SVGIG (reference sequence). The CDR3 has 15 amino acids. V gave up 0 bases and J gave up 3 bases, with 14 bases separating them. The CDR3 DNA is TGTGCCTGGAGTGTAGGTCGGGGGGGGGACTATGGCTACACCTTC. The encoded protein is CAWSVGRGGDYGYTF. The full variable domain, in which reference TRBV30 and TRBJ1-2 provide the parts outside the CDR3, is SQTIHQWPATLVQPVGSPLSLECTVEGTSNPNLYWYRQAAGRGLQLLFYSVGIGQISSEVPQNLSASRPQDRQFILSSKKLLLSDSGFYLCAWSVGRGGDYGYTFGSGTRLTVV.

This clone was seen a single time. The V and J genes are TRBV6-5 and TRBJ1-5; 7 positions match TRBD1. V shed 6 bases and J 3 bases; nucleotides not matched to a gene: 5. From germline, CDR1 is MNHEY and CDR2 SVGAGI. This CDR3 region has 14 residues. The DNA for the CDR3 is TGTGCCAGCAGCCGGGACAGCAACAATCAGCCCCAGCATTTT. Translated, it gives CASSRDSNNQPQHF.

The chain joins TRBV4-1 to TRBJ1-1; TRBD1 is a possible D gene (5 bases). Deletions cut 4 bases from V and 4 bases from J, with 13 bases between. Per germline, CDR1 MGHRA and CDR2 YSYEKL. The CDR3 loop spans 14 amino acids. The CDR3 is CASSLRGSGTEAFF. The CDR3 bases are TGCGCCAGCAGCCTCCGGGGGTCGGGCACTGAAGCTTTCTTT.

Ten or more counts support this clone. The chain employs TRBV9 and TRBJ1-1; D possibly corresponds to TRBD1 (6 bases). Germline CDR1 SGDLS, CDR2 YYNGEE. The V gene lost 3 bases and the J gene lost 10 bases, with 10 bases spanning the gap. This CDR3 has 11 amino acids. In DNA, the CDR3 is TGTGCCAGCAGCGGAGGGGGTCGAGCTTTCTTT. Encoded protein: CASSGGGRAFF. Full variable domain (missing parts from reference TRBV9 and TRBJ1-1): DSGVTQTPKHLITATGQRVTLRCSPRSGDLSVYWYQQSLDQGLQFLIQYYNGEERAKGNILERFSAQQFPDLHSELNLSSLELGDSALYFCASSGGGRAFFGQGTRLTVV.

The chain is built from TRBV30 and TRBJ2-5; TRBD2 agrees at 9 bases. This CDR3 is built from 14 residues. Per germline, CDR1 GTSNPN and CDR2 SVGIG (reference sequence). The J segment lost 5 bases and the V segment lost 3 bases, leaving 7 bases of the junction unmatched. CDR3 sequence (DNA): TGTGCCTGGAGACTAGCGGGTGCCCGGGAGACCCAGTACTTC. The encoded protein is CAWRLAGARETQYF.